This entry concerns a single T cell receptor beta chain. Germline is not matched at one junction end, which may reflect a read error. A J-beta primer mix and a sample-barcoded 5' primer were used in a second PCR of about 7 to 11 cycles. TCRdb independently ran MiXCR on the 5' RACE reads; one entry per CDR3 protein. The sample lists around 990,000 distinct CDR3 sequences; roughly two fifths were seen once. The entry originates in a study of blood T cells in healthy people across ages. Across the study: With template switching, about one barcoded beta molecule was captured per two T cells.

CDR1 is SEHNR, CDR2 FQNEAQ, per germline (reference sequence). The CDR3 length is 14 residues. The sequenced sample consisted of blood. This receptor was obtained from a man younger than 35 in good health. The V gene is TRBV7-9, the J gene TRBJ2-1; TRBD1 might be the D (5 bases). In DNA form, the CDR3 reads TGTGCCAGCAGCTTGGCGACAGATTACAATGGGCAGTTCTTC. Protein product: CASSLATDYNGQFF.